The 24 T cell receptor beta chains below all came from one sample that was sequenced in a study of molecular identifiers for immune sequencing clone quantification. Using its own MiXCR run on the PCR reads, TCRdb lists one record per CDR3 protein. The sample has around 65,000 distinct CDR3 sequences, 18% seen once. Sequenced sample: naive CD8+ T cells from blood, with Jurkat cell RNA spiked in. The sample's subset: FACS-sorted CD8+CD4-CCR7+CD45RA+ naive T cells. Receptors originate from a human donor in good health. Some libraries in this study had Jurkat cell RNA spiked in.

This clonotype was seen at least ten times. The chain recombines TRBV30 with TRBJ2-1; D is possibly TRBD1 (6 bases). V lost 7 bases and J lost 2, with 12 bases in between. The CDR3 sequence is 13 residues long. Germline-derived CDR1 and CDR2 are GTSNPN and SVGIG (reference sequence). CDR3 DNA: TGTGCCTATGGAGGACAGCCCTACAATGAGCAGTTCTTC. Protein: CAYGGQPYNEQFF.

As to this clonotype: With a much larger clone just one base away, this may be a read error. This CDR3 is missing its conserved last phenylalanine or tryptophan, likely due to a read error. The chain carries TRBV29-1 and TRBJ2-2; the D is unclear. The ends were cut back, 7 bases at V and 1 base at J, with 7 bases in the middle. Germline CDR1 is SQVTM and CDR2 is ANQGSEA. The CDR3 consists of 12 residues. CDR3 sequence (DNA): TGCAGCGCCGACTTGAACACCGGGGAGCTGTTTTCT. Translated: CSADLNTGELFS.

This clonotype occurred many times. V gene TRBV27 combines with J gene TRBJ2-3; the D is unclear. CDR1 is MNHEY and CDR2 is SMNVEV in the germline V gene (reference sequence). The CDR3 runs to 16 residues. The V end was cut by 2 bases, the J end by 0 bases, with 12 bases between. This CDR3 is CASSLLFGGSTDTQYF. CDR3 bases: TGTGCCAGCAGTTTACTTTTCGGCGGTAGCACAGATACGCAGTATTTT.

This clonotype was seen a handful of times. DNA for the CDR3: TGTGCCAGCAGCGTAGGGTCTGAGCAGTTCTTC. The encoded protein is CASSVGSEQFF. The chain combines TRBV9 with TRBJ2-1; D is ambiguous. CDR3 length: 11 residues. Germline V gene data show CDR1 as SGDLS and CDR2 as YYNGEE. V lost 0 bases, J lost 9 bases, and 4 bases lay in between.

This clonotype was found many times. This chain links TRBV29-1 with TRBJ2-3; possibly TRBD2 for D (7 bases). From germline, CDR1 is SQVTM and CDR2 ANQGSEA. The CDR3 consists of 16 residues. V lost 1 base to trimming and J lost 3 bases, with 17 bases between them. For the CDR3, the DNA is TGCAGCGTTGAAGGATTAAGCGGGACACTAACAGATACGCAGTATTTT. Translated: CSVEGLSGTLTDTQYF.

This clonotype showed up many times. This chain connects TRBV18 to TRBJ1-6; D is unclear. The germline CDR1 and CDR2 sequences are KGHSH and LQKENI. The CDR3 extends over 12 amino acids. The V end was cut by 1 base, the J end by 17 bases, with 12 bases between. CDR3 region: CASSPQGAQFHF. The DNA for the CDR3 is TGTGCCAGCTCACCACAGGGCGCCCAATTCCACTTT. Full variable domain (missing parts from reference TRBV18 and TRBJ1-6): NAGVMQNPRHLVRRRGQEARLRCSPMKGHSHVYWYRQLPEEGLKFMVYLQKENIIDESGMPKERFSAEFPKEGPSILRIQQVVRGDSAAYFCASSPQGAQFHFGNGTRLTVT.

Of note for this clonotype: At one boundary the junction diverges from the germline segment, which might be a read error. The chain uses TRBV6-4 and TRBJ2-5; 10 positions agree with TRBD2. The germline CDR1 and CDR2 sequences are MRHNA and SNTAGT. The CDR3 is made up of 18 amino acids. For the CDR3, the DNA is TGTGCCAGCAGTGAAATTGGTGTTGTAGCGGGAGGACGGTGGACCCAGCACTTC. This gives the protein CASSEIGVVAGGRWTQHF.

With respect to this clonotype: This may arise from a read error, as a much more abundant clone is one base away. The conserved phenylalanine or tryptophan normally closing the CDR3 is absent here, so this likely arose from a read error. The chain has TRBV30 and TRBJ2-3; 8 nucleotides align to TRBD2. The CDR3 loop spans 15 amino acids. Losses at the gene ends were 4 bases for V and 6 bases for J; bases not matched to a gene: 12. Germline loops: CDR1 GTSNPN, CDR2 SVGIG (reference sequence). Here the CDR3 DNA reads TGTGCCTGGATCGAGGCTAGCGGGCCCCTTGATACGCAGTATTCT. It yields the protein CAWIEASGPLDTQYS.

This clonotype was counted many times. This chain joins TRBV13 and TRBJ2-3; no clear D. There are 12 residues in the CDR3. The germline V and J ends were trimmed by 0 bases and 6 bases, with 4 bases remaining between them. Germline V gene data show CDR1 as PRHDT and CDR2 as FYEKMQ (reference sequence). CDR3 bases: TGTGCCAGCAGCTTAGGTTCCGATACGCAGTATTTT. Amino acid sequence: CASSLGSDTQYF.

This clonotype came up many times. The V and J genes are TRBV6-2 or TRBV6-3 and TRBJ1-5; 9 nucleotides line up with TRBD1. This CDR3 contains 18 residues. The trim removed 0 bases at V and 0 bases at J, leaving 6 bases unmatched. Germline CDR1 is MNHEY and CDR2 is SVGEGT. The CDR3: CASSYSTEDRGSNQPQHF. The CDR3 DNA follows: TGTGCCAGCAGTTACTCGACGGAGGACAGGGGTAGCAATCAGCCCCAGCATTTT.

This clonotype was counted ten times or more. The chain combines TRBV28 with TRBJ2-2, with D perhaps TRBD1 (5 bases). V was shortened by 5 bases and J by 0 bases, with 13 bases between the two germline ends. This CDR3 spans 16 amino acids. Germline assignment: CDR1 MDHEN and CDR2 SYDVKM. The DNA of the CDR3 is TGTGCCAGCAGTACAGGAGTGAATACGAACACCGGGGAGCTGTTTTTT. This gives the protein CASSTGVNTNTGELFF.

This clonotype came up many times. This chain joins TRBV6-1 and TRBJ2-2; D gene uncertain. Trimming took 3 bases from V and 3 from J, leaving 14 bases between them. Germline assignment: CDR1 MNHNS and CDR2 SASEGT. This CDR3 comprises 16 residues. The CDR3 region is CASSDVSGGYTGELFF. The CDR3 DNA reads TGTGCCAGCAGTGACGTGTCCGGCGGTTACACCGGGGAGCTGTTTTTT.

This clonotype was detected a few times. This could be a read error, since a much larger clone is one nucleotide away. This chain links TRBV29-1 with TRBJ2-7, with 10 nucleotides matching TRBD2. V trimming: 4 bases; J trimming: 3 bases; junction bases outside the gene matches: 6. Per the germline V gene, CDR1 is SQVTM and CDR2 is ANQGSEA. The CDR3 contains 14 residues. CDR3 protein: CSVGEASGSYEQYF. DNA for the CDR3: TGCAGCGTTGGAGAGGCTAGCGGGAGCTACGAGCAGTACTTC.

This clonotype was detected many times. The chain has TRBV6-2 or TRBV6-3 and TRBJ2-3; D perhaps matches TRBD1 (6 bases). The V gene lost 3 bases and the J gene lost 0 bases, with 16 bases spanning the gap. This CDR3 contains 17 residues. The germline V gene encodes CDR1 MNHEY and CDR2 SVGEGT. In nucleotides, the CDR3 is TGTGCCAGCAGTTATGATTACAGGGCATCTAGCACAGATACGCAGTATTTT. Its translation: CASSYDYRASSTDTQYF.

This clonotype was seen ten or more times. CDR3 DNA: TGTGCCAGCAGTTACTCTTCAAGCGGGAAGGGGTCCGGGGAGCTGTTTTTT. Encoded protein: CASSYSSSGKGSGELFF. V usage is TRBV6-5 and J usage is TRBJ2-2; 7 positions match TRBD2. The ends lost 0 bases at V and 6 bases at J; junction bases unmatched: 10. The CDR3 extends over 17 amino acids. CDR1 and CDR2 (germline): MNHEY, SVGAGI.

The genes are TRBV6-4 and TRBJ2-3; the D gene is possibly TRBD2 (6 bases). CDR1 is MRHNA and CDR2 is SNTAGT in the germline V gene. The CDR3 runs 14 residues. Trimming removed 5 bases at V and 6 bases at J, with 15 bases between. CDR3 in amino acids: CASSPGTFGDTQYF. CDR3 coding DNA: TGTGCCAGCAGTCCCGGGACTTTCGGGGATACGCAGTATTTT.

As concerns this clonotype: This clone may be a read error of a much larger clone one base away. V is TRBV15 and J is TRBJ2-4; D is unresolved. The CDR3 consists of 13 residues. CDR1 LNHNV and CDR2 YYDKDF come from the germline V gene (reference sequence). CDR3 amino acids: CATSRVAKNIQCF. The CDR3 DNA is TGTGCCACCAGCAGAGTGGCGAAGAACATTCAGTGCTTC.

This clonotype has only a few counts. The chain combines TRBV12-5 with TRBJ2-1; 8 bases fit TRBD2. The CDR3 is 14 residues long. The J segment lost 8 bases and the V segment lost 7 bases, leaving 10 bases of the junction unmatched. From germline, CDR1 is LGHNT and CDR2 FRNRAP. CDR3 sequence reads: CASASGGAVDEQFF. CDR3 DNA sequence: TGTGCTAGTGCCTCCGGGGGGGCGGTCGATGAGCAGTTCTTC.

The sample holds many counts of this clonotype. The rearrangement joins TRBV12-5 to TRBJ1-5; D is ambiguous. CDR1 is LGHNT, CDR2 FRNRAP, per germline. Trimming removed 6 bases at V and 4 bases at J, with 4 bases between. The CDR3 sequence is 11 residues long. Here the CDR3 reads CASGNNQPQHF. The CDR3 DNA reads TGTGCTAGTGGCAATAATCAGCCCCAGCATTTT.

About this clonotype: A much larger clone is a single base away; this may be a read error. The rearrangement uses TRBV3-1 and TRBJ2-3; possible D gene TRBD2, 5 bases. This CDR3 has 16 amino acids. Per the germline V gene, CDR1 is LGHDT and CDR2 is YNNKEL (reference sequence). CDR3 sequence (DNA): TGTGCCAGCAGCCCTACAGTTGTGGCGGGTACAGATGCGCAGTATTTT. Translation gives CASSPTVVAGTDAQYF.

This clonotype has a count of ten or more. The chain has TRBV27 and TRBJ2-3; D is uncertain. With 4 bases removed from V and 1 base from J, the gap between germline ends came to 6 bases. CDR3 length: 13 residues. Germline V gene sequence: CDR1 MNHEY, CDR2 SMNVEV (reference sequence). In DNA form, the CDR3 reads TGTGCCAGCAGTTATGGGGGCACAGATACGCAGTATTTT. Translated, it gives CASSYGGTDTQYF.

This sequence joins TRBV20-1 and TRBJ2-7; D assignment may be TRBD1 or TRBD2 (5 bases each). Trimming cost V 0 bases and J 2 bases, with 11 bases left between them. CDR3 size: 14 residues. CDR1 is DFQATT and CDR2 is SNEGSKA in the germline V gene (reference sequence). The chain's CDR3 is CSARDPADTYEQYF. CDR3 bases: TGCAGTGCTAGAGATCCAGCGGACACCTACGAGCAGTACTTC.

This chain uses TRBV21-1 with TRBJ1-6. TRBV21-1 is tagged as a pseudogene. The CDR3 contains 14 residues. CDR3 in amino acids: CASSSLWERSPLHF. In nucleotides, the CDR3 is TGTGCCAGCAGCAGCCTTTGGGAGCGGTCCCCCCTCCACTTT.

This clonotype has only a few counts. The gene calls are TRBV12-3 or TRBV12-4 and TRBJ1-5, with 9 bases matching TRBD1. The CDR3 is made up of 14 amino acids. With V trimmed by 5 bases and J by 9 bases, 8 bases remained unmatched. DNA for the CDR3: TGTGCCAGCAGTGGACAGGGGCCCCGCGGGCCCCAGCATTTT. It specifies CASSGQGPRGPQHF.